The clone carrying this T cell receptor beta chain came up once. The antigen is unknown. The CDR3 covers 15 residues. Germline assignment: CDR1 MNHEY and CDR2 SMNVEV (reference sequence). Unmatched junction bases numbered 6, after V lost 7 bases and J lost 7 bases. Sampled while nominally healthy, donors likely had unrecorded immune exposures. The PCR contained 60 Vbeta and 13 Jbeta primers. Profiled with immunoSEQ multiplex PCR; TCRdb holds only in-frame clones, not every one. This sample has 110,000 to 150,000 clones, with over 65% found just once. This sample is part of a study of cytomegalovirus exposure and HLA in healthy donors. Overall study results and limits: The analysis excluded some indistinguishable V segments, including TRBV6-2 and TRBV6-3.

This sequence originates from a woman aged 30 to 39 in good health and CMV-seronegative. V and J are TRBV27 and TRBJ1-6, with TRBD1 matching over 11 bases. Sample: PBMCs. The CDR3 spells CASTSGQGANSPLHF. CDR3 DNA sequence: TGTGCCAGCACCTCCGGACAGGGGGCCAATTCACCCCTCCACTTT.